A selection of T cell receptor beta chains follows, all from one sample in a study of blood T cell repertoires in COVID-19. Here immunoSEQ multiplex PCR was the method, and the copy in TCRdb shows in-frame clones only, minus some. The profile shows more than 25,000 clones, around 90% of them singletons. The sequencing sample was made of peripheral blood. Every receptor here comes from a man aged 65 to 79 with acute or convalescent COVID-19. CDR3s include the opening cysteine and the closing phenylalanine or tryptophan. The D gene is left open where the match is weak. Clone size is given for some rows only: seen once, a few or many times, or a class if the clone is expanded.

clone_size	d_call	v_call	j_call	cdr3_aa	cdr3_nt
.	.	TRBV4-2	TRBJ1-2	CASSPPGATSNYGYTF	TGTGCCAGCAGTCCCCCGGGAGCGACCTCTAACTATGGCTACACCTTC
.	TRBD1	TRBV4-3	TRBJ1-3	CASSPGTGSGNTIYF	TGCGCCAGCAGCCCCGGGACAGGGAGCGGAAACACCATATATTTT
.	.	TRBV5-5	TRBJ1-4	CASSPRQDPTNEKLFF	TGTGCCAGCAGCCCCAGACAGGACCCAACTAATGAAAAACTGTTTTTT
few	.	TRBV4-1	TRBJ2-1	CASSQEDSSYNEQFF	TGCGCCAGCAGCCAAGAAGACAGCTCCTACAATGAGCAGTTCTTC
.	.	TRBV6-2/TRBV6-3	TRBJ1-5	CASSLRPGTDQPQHF	TGTGCCAGCAGTCTACGCCCAGGCACCGATCAGCCCCAGCATTTT
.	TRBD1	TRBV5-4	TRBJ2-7	CASSLDRGYEQYF	TGTGCCAGCAGCTTGGACAGGGGTTACGAGCAGTACTTC
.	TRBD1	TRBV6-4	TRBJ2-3	CASSARGTGADTQYF	TGTGCCAGCAGTGCCCGCGGGACAGGGGCAGATACGCAGTATTTT
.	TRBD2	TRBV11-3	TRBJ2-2	CASSLLAGFTGELFF	TGTGCCAGCAGCTTACTAGCGGGATTCACCGGGGAGCTGTTTTTT
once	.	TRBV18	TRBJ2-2	CASSPQNGELFF	TGTGCCAGCTCTCCTCAGAACGGGGAGCTGTTTTTT
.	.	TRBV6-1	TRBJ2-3	CASSENGVDTQYF	TGTGCCAGCAGTGAAAACGGGGTAGATACGCAGTATTTT
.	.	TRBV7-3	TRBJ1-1	CASSLTLNTEAFF	TGTGCCAGCAGCTTAACCCTAAACACTGAAGCTTTCTTT
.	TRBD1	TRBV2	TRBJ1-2	CASQPRAGQGARGYTF	TGTGCCAGCCAACCAAGAGCGGGACAGGGGGCGCGTGGCTACACCTTC
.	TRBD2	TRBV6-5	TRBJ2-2	CASSSGLAGLTGELFF	TGTGCCAGCAGTTCGGGACTAGCGGGACTCACCGGGGAGCTGTTTTTT
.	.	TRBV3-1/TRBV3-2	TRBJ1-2	CASSQDSTAGHGYTF	TGTGCCAGCAGCCAAGATTCTACAGCGGGGCATGGCTACACCTTC
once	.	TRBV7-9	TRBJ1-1	CASSRPNTEAFF	TGTGCCAGCAGCCGTCCGAACACTGAAGCTTTCTTT
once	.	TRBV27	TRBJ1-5	CASSFAGQPQHF	TGTGCCAGCAGTTTTGCAGGCCAGCCCCAGCATTTT
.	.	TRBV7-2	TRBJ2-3	CASSDYSDTQYF	TGTGCCAGCAGCGATTACTCAGATACGCAGTATTTT
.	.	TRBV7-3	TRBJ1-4	CASSLSGNFNEKLFF	TGTGCCAGCAGCTTATCGGGAAACTTTAATGAAAAACTGTTTTTT
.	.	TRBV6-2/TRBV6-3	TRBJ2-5	CASSQGVFQETQYF	TGTGCCAGCAGTCAAGGGGTCTTCCAAGAGACCCAGTACTTC
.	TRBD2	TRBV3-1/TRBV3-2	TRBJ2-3	CASSRTSGRGPDTQYF	TGTGCCAGCAGCCGCACTAGCGGGAGGGGGCCAGATACGCAGTATTTT
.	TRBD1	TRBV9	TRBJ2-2	CASRTTGGGELFF	TGTGCCAGCAGAACCACAGGGGGCGGGGAGCTGTTTTTT
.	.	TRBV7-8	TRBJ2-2	CARGFANTGELFF	TGTGCGCGGGGCTTCGCGAACACCGGGGAGCTGTTTTTT